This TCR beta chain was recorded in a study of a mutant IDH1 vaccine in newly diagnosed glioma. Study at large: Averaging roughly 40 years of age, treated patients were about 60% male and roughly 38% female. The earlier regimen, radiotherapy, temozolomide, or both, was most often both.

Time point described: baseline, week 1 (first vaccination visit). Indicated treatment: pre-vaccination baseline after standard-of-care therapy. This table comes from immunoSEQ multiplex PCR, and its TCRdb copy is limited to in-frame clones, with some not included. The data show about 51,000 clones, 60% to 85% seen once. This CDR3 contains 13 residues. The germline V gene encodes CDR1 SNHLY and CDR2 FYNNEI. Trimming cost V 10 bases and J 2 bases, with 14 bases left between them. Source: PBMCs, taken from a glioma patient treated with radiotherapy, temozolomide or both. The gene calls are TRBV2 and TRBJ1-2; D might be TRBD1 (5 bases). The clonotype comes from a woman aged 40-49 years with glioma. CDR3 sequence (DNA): TGTGCCACCACGGGGGGATCCAACTATGGCTACACCTTC. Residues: CATTGGSNYGYTF.